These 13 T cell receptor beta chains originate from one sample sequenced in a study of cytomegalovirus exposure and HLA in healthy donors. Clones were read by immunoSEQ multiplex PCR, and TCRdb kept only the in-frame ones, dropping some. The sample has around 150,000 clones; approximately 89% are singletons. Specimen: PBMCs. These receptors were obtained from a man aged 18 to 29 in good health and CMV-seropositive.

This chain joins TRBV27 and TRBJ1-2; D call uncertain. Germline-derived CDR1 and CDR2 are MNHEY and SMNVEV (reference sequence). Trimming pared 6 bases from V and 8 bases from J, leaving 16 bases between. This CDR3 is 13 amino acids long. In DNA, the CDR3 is TGTGCCAGCAGCCATGACACTTTACGGGGCTACACCTTC. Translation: CASSHDTLRGYTF.

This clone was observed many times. The CDR3 spells CASSMTRTANYGYTF. As DNA, the CDR3 is TGTGCCAGTAGTATGACCCGGACAGCCAACTATGGCTACACCTTC. The chain carries TRBV19 and TRBJ1-2, with TRBD1 as a possible D gene (6 bases). This CDR3 is 15 amino acids long. Trimming shortened V by 3 bases and J by 2 bases, and 13 bases separated the two germline ends. CDR1 is LNHDA and CDR2 is SQIVND in the germline V gene (reference sequence).

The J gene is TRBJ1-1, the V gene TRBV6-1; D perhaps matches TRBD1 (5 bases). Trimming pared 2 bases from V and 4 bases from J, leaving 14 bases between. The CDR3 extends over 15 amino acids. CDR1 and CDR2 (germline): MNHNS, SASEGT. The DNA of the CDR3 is TGTGCCAGCAGTGAATGGGTGGTCAGGGCCACTGAAGCTTTCTTT. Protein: CASSEWVVRATEAFF.

The CDR3 nucleotides read TGTGCCAGCAGTTCACTAGCGGCATACCGCTACGAGCAGTACTTC. The encoded protein is CASSSLAAYRYEQYF. The chain carries TRBV27 and TRBJ2-7; TRBD2 agrees at 8 bases. With 4 bases clipped from V and 3 bases from J, the junction kept 8 bases outside the gene matches. In germline, CDR1 is MNHEY, CDR2 SMNVEV (reference sequence). The CDR3 totals 15 residues.

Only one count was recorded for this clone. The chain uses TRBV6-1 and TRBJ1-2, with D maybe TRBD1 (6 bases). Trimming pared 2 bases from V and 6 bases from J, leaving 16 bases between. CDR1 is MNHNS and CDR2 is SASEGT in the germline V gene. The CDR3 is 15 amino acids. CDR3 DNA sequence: TGTGCCAGCAGTGAACAACCAGGGGATTTCAATGGCTACACCTTC. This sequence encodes CASSEQPGDFNGYTF.

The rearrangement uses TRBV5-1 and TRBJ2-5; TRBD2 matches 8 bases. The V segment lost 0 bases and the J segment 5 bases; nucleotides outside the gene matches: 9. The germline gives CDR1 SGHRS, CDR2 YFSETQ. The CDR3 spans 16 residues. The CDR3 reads CASSLEPAGAEETQYF. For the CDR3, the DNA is TGCGCCAGCAGCTTGGAGCCAGCGGGAGCGGAGGAGACCCAGTACTTC.

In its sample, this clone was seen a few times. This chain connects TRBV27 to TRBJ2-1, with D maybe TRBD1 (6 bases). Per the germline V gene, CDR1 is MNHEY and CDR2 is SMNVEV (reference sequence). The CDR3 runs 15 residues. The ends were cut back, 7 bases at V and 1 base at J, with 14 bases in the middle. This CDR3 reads CASTPATGSYNEQFF. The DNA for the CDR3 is TGTGCCAGCACCCCTGCGACAGGATCCTACAATGAGCAGTTCTTC.

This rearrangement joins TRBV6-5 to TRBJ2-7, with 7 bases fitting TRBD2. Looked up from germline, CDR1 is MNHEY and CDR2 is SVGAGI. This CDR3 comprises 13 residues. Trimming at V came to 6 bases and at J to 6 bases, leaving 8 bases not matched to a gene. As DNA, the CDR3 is TGTGCCAGCAGCCGGGACTACCTCGGCGAGCAGTACTTC. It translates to CASSRDYLGEQYF.

Written as DNA, the CDR3 is TGTGCCAGCAGCAGGGGTTTAGGCTATGGCTACACCTTC. This translates into CASSRGLGYGYTF. J is TRBJ1-2 and V is TRBV28, with a tentative D call TRBD1 (6 bases). V shed 6 bases and J shed 4 bases, with 12 bases lying between them. Germline CDR1 reads MDHEN; CDR2 reads SYDVKM. The CDR3 spans 13 residues.

CDR3 in amino acids: CATSEGSGRAWETQYF. The DNA for the CDR3 is TGTGCCACCTCCGAGGGTAGCGGGAGGGCTTGGGAGACCCAGTACTTC. The gene calls are TRBV19 and TRBJ2-5; 11 nucleotides line up with TRBD2. The junction had 15 bases not matched to a gene; V was cut back by 10 bases and J by 5 bases. The CDR3 loop spans 16 amino acids. The germline V gene encodes CDR1 LNHDA and CDR2 SQIVND (reference sequence).

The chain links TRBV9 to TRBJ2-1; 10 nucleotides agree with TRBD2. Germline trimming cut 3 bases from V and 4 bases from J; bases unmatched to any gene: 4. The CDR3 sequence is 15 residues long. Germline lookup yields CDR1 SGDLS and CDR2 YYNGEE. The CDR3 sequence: CASSELAGHYNEQFF. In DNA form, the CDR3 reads TGTGCCAGCAGCGAACTAGCGGGGCATTACAATGAGCAGTTCTTC.

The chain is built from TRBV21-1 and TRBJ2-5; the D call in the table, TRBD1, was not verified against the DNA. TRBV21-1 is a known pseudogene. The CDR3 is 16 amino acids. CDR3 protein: CASSKPPGHIEETQYF. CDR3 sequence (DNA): TGTGCCAGCAGCAAACCTCCGGGACATATCGAAGAGACCCAGTACTTC.

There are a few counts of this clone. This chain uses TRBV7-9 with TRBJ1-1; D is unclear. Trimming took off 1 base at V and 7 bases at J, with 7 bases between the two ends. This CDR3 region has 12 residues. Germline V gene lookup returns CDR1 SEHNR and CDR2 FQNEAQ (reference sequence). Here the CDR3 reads CASSLEGLEAFF. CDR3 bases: TGTGCCAGCAGCTTAGAAGGACTTGAAGCTTTCTTT. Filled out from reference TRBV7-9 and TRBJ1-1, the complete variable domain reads DTGVSQNPRHKITKRGQNVTFRCDPISEHNRLYWYRQTLGQGPEFLTYFQNEAQLEKSRLLSDRFSAERPKGSFSTLEIQRTEQGDSAMYLCASSLEGLEAFFGQGTRLTVV.